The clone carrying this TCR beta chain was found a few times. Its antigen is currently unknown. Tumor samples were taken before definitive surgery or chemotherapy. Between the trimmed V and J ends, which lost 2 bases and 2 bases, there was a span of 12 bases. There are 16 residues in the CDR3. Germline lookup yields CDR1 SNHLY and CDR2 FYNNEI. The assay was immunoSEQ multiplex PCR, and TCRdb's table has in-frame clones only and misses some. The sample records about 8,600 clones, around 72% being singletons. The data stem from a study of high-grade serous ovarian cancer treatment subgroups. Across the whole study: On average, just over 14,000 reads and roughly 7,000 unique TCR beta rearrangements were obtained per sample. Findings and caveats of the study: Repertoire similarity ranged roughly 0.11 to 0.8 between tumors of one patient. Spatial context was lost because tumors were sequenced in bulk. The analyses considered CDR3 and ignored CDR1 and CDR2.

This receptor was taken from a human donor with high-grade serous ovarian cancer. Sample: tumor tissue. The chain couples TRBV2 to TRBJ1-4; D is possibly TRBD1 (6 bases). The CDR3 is CASSENRVGTNEKLFF. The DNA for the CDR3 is TGTGCCAGCAGTGAAAACAGGGTAGGGACTAATGAAAAACTGTTTTTT.